The 18 T cell receptor beta chains below were found in one sample sequenced in a study of shared clonotypes between healthy human individuals (dated by TCRdb to 2020 to 2022). Receptors were amplified or captured by the immunoSEQ multiplex PCR assay. TCRdb retrieved this table from immuneACCESS and kept in-frame rearrangements only. Not all clones are present; in checked studies, unresolved V genes account for under half, and no reason is known for the remainder. Within this sample are about 2.4 million clones, with roughly 93% of them counted one time only. Of the sample, about 0.38% is held by the ten largest clones. The sequenced material came from naive CD4+ T cells from PBMCs. The cell subset or site label here, explained by the study, means: CD45RA+ positively selected. These receptors all come from a young man in good health. Some clones in this sample may be carry-over from other donors' samples.

The genes are TRBV18 and TRBJ2-7; 14 bases line up with TRBD2. The CDR3 has 17 residues. V lost 1 base to trimming and J lost 1 base; unmatched junction nucleotides: 3. Germline CDR1 and CDR2: KGHSH and LQKENI. CDR3 protein: CASSPRGTSGSSYEQYF. The CDR3 bases are TGTGCCAGCTCACCACGGGGGACTAGCGGGAGTTCCTACGAGCAGTACTTC.

The rearrangement joins TRBV4-1 to TRBJ2-2; no reliable D call. Trimming removed 1 base at V and 2 bases at J, with 8 bases between. This CDR3 is 15 amino acids long. Germline CDR1 and CDR2: MGHRA and YSYEKL. Written as DNA, the CDR3 is TGCGCCAGCAGCCAAGCAGCCAGTAACACCGGGGAGCTGTTTTTT. It translates to CASSQAASNTGELFF.

CDR3 sequence reads: CASSIAPNYGYTF. The CDR3 region has the DNA TGTGCCAGTAGTATAGCTCCGAACTATGGCTACACCTTC. This chain links TRBV19 with TRBJ1-2; D gene unclear. Trimming shortened V by 1 base and J by 2 bases, and 5 bases separated the two germline ends. In germline, CDR1 is LNHDA, CDR2 SQIVND (reference sequence). CDR3 length equals 13 residues.

DNA of the CDR3: TGTGCCAGCAGGGAAACCGCTGGTATGGGGGTGAAAGGTGGCTACACCTTC. Amino acid sequence: CASRETAGMGVKGGYTF. The J gene is TRBJ1-2, the V gene TRBV6-4; a weak D match, TRBD1 (5 bases). This CDR3 has 17 residues. V was clipped by 6 bases and J by 7 bases, with 27 bases between them. Germline values: CDR1 MRHNA, CDR2 SNTAGT.

The sample holds one count of this clone. This CDR3 is also generated by other DNA sequences in the sample. The rearrangement links TRBV19 to TRBJ2-3; D ambiguous. This CDR3 comprises 13 residues. Trimming left V 4 bases short and J 1 base short, with 6 bases between. Germline assignment: CDR1 LNHDA and CDR2 SQIVND (reference sequence). The CDR3 loop reads CASSNRGTDTQYF. DNA for the CDR3: TGTGCCAGTAGTAATCGTGGCACAGATACGCAGTATTTT.

The chain employs TRBV7-9 and TRBJ2-7; no firm D call. V shed 2 bases and J shed 5 bases, with 7 bases lying between them. The CDR3 sequence is 12 residues long. Germline CDR1 is SEHNR and CDR2 is FQNEAQ (reference sequence). The CDR3 coding sequence is TGTGCCAGCAGCTTAAGTTTCGACGAGCAGTACTTC. Its translation: CASSLSFDEQYF.

The rearrangement joins TRBV6-1 to TRBJ2-7, with 8 bases matching TRBD1. After removal of 3 bases from V and 4 bases from J, the junction contained 5 bases not matched to a gene. Per germline, CDR1 MNHNS and CDR2 SASEGT. CDR3 length: 14 amino acids. The CDR3 DNA follows: TGTGCCAGCAGTGACAGGGGGCGGTTGTACGAGCAGTACTTC. Protein sequence: CASSDRGRLYEQYF.

This clone was observed a single time. J is TRBJ2-3 and V is TRBV25-1; 7 bases are a match to TRBD2. The CDR3 loop spans 15 amino acids. V gave up 2 bases and J gave up 2 bases; unmatched junction bases: 4. Germline lookup yields CDR1 MGHDK and CDR2 SYGVNS. The CDR3: CASSEPRLATDTQYF. Here the CDR3 DNA reads TGTGCCAGCAGTGAACCCCGACTAGCCACAGATACGCAGTATTTT.

The CDR3 region is CASSPGASLAQYF. As DNA, the CDR3 is TGTGCCAGCAGCCCTGGGGCCAGTCTGGCCCAGTACTTC. The rearrangement joins TRBV9 to TRBJ2-5; TRBD1 might be the D (5 bases). V gave up 4 bases and J gave up 9 bases, with 16 bases separating them. This CDR3 has 13 amino acids. CDR1 is SGDLS, CDR2 YYNGEE, per germline.

This chain joins TRBV19 and TRBJ2-7; 10 positions agree with TRBD1. V lost 3 bases to trimming and J lost 5 bases; unmatched junction nucleotides: 1. The germline V gene has CDR1 LNHDA and CDR2 SQIVND (reference sequence). CDR3 length: 13 residues. The CDR3 spells CASSMTGGHEQYF. The CDR3, as DNA: TGTGCCAGTAGTATGACAGGGGGCCACGAGCAGTACTTC.

V is TRBV5-1 and J is TRBJ2-3; D is perhaps TRBD2 (6 bases). Germline values: CDR1 SGHRS, CDR2 YFSETQ. The CDR3 consists of 14 residues. V was pared by 4 bases and J by 8 bases, with 17 bases between. DNA for the CDR3: TGCGCCAGCAGCACCGGGACTTTGGGCAGTACGCAGTATTTT. Its protein product is CASSTGTLGSTQYF.

This chain connects TRBV19 to TRBJ2-3; a weak D match, TRBD2 (6 bases). Germline V gene sequence: CDR1 LNHDA, CDR2 SQIVND (reference sequence). Between the trimmed V and J ends, which lost 4 bases and 0 bases, there was a span of 14 bases. The CDR3 runs 16 residues. The DNA for the CDR3 is TGTGCCAGTAGTACCGGGACTCGGCCTAGCACAGATACGCAGTATTTT. Its protein is CASSTGTRPSTDTQYF.

The V and J genes are TRBV23-1 and TRBJ2-7; D may be TRBD1 (6 bases). TRBV23-1 is an ORF; its function is uncertain. The CDR3 covers 14 residues. Between the trimmed V and J ends, which lost 1 base and 2 bases, there was a span of 9 bases. The CDR3 DNA reads TGCGCCAGCAGTCAATGGGACACCCCCTACGAGCAGTACTTC. It translates to CASSQWDTPYEQYF.

With respect to this clone: Other DNA sequences in the sample encode the same CDR3. V gene TRBV9 combines with J gene TRBJ2-5; 15 bases map to TRBD2. V lost 2 bases and J lost 5; bases outside the gene matches: 1. The germline CDR1 and CDR2 sequences are SGDLS and YYNGEE. The CDR3 runs 15 residues. In DNA form, the CDR3 reads TGTGCCAGCAGCGTCGGGACTAGCGGGAGGGAGACCCAGTACTTC. Encoded protein: CASSVGTSGRETQYF. The variable domain in full, with the rest retrieved from reference TRBV9 and TRBJ2-5, is DSGVTQTPKHLITATGQRVTLRCSPRSGDLSVYWYQQSLDQGLQFLIQYYNGEERAKGNILERFSAQQFPDLHSELNLSSLELGDSALYFCASSVGTSGRETQYFGPGTRLLVL.

This chain connects TRBV7-2 to TRBJ2-5; no clear D gene. Trimming took 6 bases from V and 4 from J, leaving 9 bases between them. The CDR3 covers 12 residues. The germline gives CDR1 SGHTA, CDR2 FQGNSA. CDR3 sequence (DNA): TGTGCCAGCAGATCAGTAAGAGAGACCCAGTACTTC. Protein: CASRSVRETQYF. Drawing the rest from reference TRBV7-2 and TRBJ2-5, the complete variable domain is GAGVSQSPSNKVTEKGKDVELRCDPISGHTALYWYRQSLGQGLEFLIYFQGNSAPDKSGLPSDRFSAERTGGSVSTLTIQRTQQEDSAVYLCASRSVRETQYFGPGTRLLVL.

The V and J genes are TRBV28 and TRBJ2-2; D is undetermined. The CDR3 length is 14 residues. Trimming removed 9 bases at V and 6 bases at J, with 17 bases between. Germline CDR1 and CDR2: MDHEN and SYDVKM. The DNA of the CDR3 is TGTGCCAGTTTCGGACCCGAACGTCCCGGGGAGCTGTTTTTT. As protein: CASFGPERPGELFF.

The DNA of the CDR3 is TGCGCCGGCCAACTTTTCGTGAACACTGAAGCTTTCTTT. It encodes CAGQLFVNTEAFF. V and J are TRBV23-1 and TRBJ1-1; D is unresolved. TRBV23-1 is recorded as an ORF, its role being uncertain. The CDR3 spans 13 residues. Trimming cost V 11 bases and J 0 bases, with 13 bases left between them.

This clone has more than one count but fewer than ten. At the DNA level, this CDR3 is encoded by other sequences in the same sample as well. The V and J genes are TRBV7-2 and TRBJ2-3; D gene unclear. The V gene lost 1 base and the J gene lost 1 base, with 3 bases spanning the gap. In germline, CDR1 is SGHTA, CDR2 FQGNSA. The CDR3 extends over 13 amino acids. The CDR3 reads CASSLVGTDTQYF. DNA for the CDR3: TGTGCCAGCAGCTTAGTGGGCACAGATACGCAGTATTTT.